This T cell receptor beta chain was documented in a study of T cell changes during pregnancy in multiple sclerosis. The method was immunoSEQ multiplex PCR; TCRdb's version includes in-frame clones alone and lacks a portion of them. The sample has about 83,000 clones, about 89% seen once. The CDR3 extends over 18 amino acids. Germline assignment: CDR1 MNHEY and CDR2 SMNVEV (reference sequence). Trimming removed 7 bases from V and 9 bases from J; junction bases left unmatched: 24. The receptor was derived from a female donor in good health, serving as a control in a pregnancy study. Some clones in this sample may be carry-over from other donors' samples. V gene TRBV27 combines with J gene TRBJ2-1; 7 bases agree with TRBD1. Sequencing was performed on PBMCs, taken in the first trimester of pregnancy. Written as DNA, the CDR3 is TGTGCCAGCACCACAGTTAAGGGAATGACAGGGCCCGCTGGTGAGCAGTTCTTC. This gives the protein CASTTVKGMTGPAGEQFF.